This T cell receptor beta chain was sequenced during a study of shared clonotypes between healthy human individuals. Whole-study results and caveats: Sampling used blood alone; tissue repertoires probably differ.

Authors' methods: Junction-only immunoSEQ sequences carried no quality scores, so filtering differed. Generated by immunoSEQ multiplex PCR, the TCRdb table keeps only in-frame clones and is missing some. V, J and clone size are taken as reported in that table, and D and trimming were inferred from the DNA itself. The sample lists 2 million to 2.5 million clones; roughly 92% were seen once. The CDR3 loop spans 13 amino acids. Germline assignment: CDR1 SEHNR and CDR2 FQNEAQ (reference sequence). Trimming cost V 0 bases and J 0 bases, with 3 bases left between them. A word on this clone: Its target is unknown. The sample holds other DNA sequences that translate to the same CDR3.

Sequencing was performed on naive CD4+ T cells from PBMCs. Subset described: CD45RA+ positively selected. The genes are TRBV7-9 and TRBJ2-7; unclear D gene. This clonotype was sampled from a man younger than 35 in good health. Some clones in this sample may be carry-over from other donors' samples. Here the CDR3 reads CASSLAASYEQYF. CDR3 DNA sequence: TGTGCCAGCAGCTTAGCTGCCTCCTACGAGCAGTACTTC.